This T cell receptor (beta chain) was documented in a study of blood T cell repertoires in COVID-19 (dated by TCRdb to about 2020). A note on the overall study: The collaborator samples originated in the United States, Italy and Spain and spanned the acute and convalescent phases of COVID-19. The prospective study material was composed of cDNA or gDNA derived from T cells, B-cell-depleted T cells, or PBMCs. The dataset comprised deeply sampled blood TCRbeta repertoires from subjects exposed to, actively infected with, or recovered from COVID-19. The repertoires were released in a freely available public database meant as a resource for research on the immune response to SARS-CoV-2. Samples were obtained from the ongoing ImmuneRACE study (first 160 participants) and from about 1,300 subjects provided by 6 global collaborators. Sample metadata almost always included a de-identified subject ID, COVID-19 status, age in years and sex. Where HLA class I and class II types were available, the types were taken from metadata supplied by the sample provider, not from assay-based typing.

CDR1 and CDR2, looked up from the germline V gene, are MDHEN and SYDVKM. Clipping removes 2 bases from V and 9 bases from J, with 7 as the unmatched junction base count. Spanning cysteine to phenylalanine, the CDR3 consists of 14 amino acids. Only the CDR3 DNA is retained, 42 bases long and in frame from the first base. The immunoSEQ Assay, a bias-controlled multiplex PCR, was used to amplify TCRbeta CDR3 regions from genomic DNA. For the original study's pipeline: The number of nucleated cells in each sample was estimated by amplification of reference gene primers within the assay. To quantify the absolute abundance of each unique TCRbeta CDR3 rearrangement, sequence reads were collapsed and filtered. For each sample, productive Simpson clonality was calculated as the square root of Simpson's diversity index over productive rearrangements. TCRdb took this table from immuneACCESS and kept in-frame rearrangements with V and J called. Such tables lack part of the clones; where checked against another copy, unresolved V genes explain under half of the gap, and the rest is unexplained. Clone size and V and J calls were adopted from that table, with D and trimming inferred from the DNA. The sample table shows 250,000 to 350,000 clones, and about 85% are seen once. The ten largest clones take up about 2.3% of the sample.

Collaborating institutions collected whole blood in K2EDTA tubes following their own protocols. Collaborator samples were shipped for TCRbeta analysis as frozen whole blood, isolated PBMCs, or DNA extracted from either sample type. This clone turned up a few times. The specificity of this receptor is unknown. No base qualities exist here, and no much larger clone lies one base off it. General findings and caveats noted by the study authors: The quantity of clinical and demographic metadata differed by source and by participant and was supplied without curation.

The specimen sequenced was peripheral blood. This TCR was sampled from a man between 18 and 29 years old with active or convalescent COVID-19. The V and J genes are TRBV28 and TRBJ2-7, and 10 junction bases match TRBD2. The DNA sequence follows: TGTGCCAGCAGTTTACTAGGGACTAGCGAACGGCAGTACTTC. Its translation is CASSLLGTSERQYF.